The 9 T cell receptor beta chains listed next were all sequenced from one sample in a study of Ad26.COV2.S vaccination and SARS-CoV-2 variants. Treatment indicated: some 20 received Ad26.COV2.S at low or high dose, single or two shots; several received placebo; per-sample allocation not given. The samples were gathered on day 63 after the first injection of vaccine or placebo. Generated by immunoSEQ multiplex PCR, the TCRdb table keeps only in-frame clones and is missing some. The data hold approximately 240,000 clones, with 88% observed a single time. This material consisted of peripheral blood, taken in a trial of Ad26.COV2.S vaccine versus placebo. The receptors stem from a person between 18 and 59 years old who received the Ad26.COV2.S COVID-19 vaccine or a placebo.

The chain is built from TRBV2 and TRBJ2-3; TRBD1 might be the D (6 bases). This CDR3 has 15 residues. Trimming removed 6 bases from V and 0 bases from J, with 13 bases in between. Germline CDR1 is SNHLY and CDR2 is FYNNEI. This chain's CDR3 is CASSRDTTSTDTQYF. CDR3 coding DNA: TGTGCCAGCAGCCGGGACACCACTAGCACAGATACGCAGTATTTT.

V usage is TRBV30 and J usage is TRBJ2-2; 7 bases are a match to TRBD1. V lost 5 bases, J lost 0 bases, and 3 bases stayed unmatched. Looked up from germline, CDR1 is GTSNPN and CDR2 is SVGIG (reference sequence). The CDR3 has 14 residues. The CDR3 spells CAWYRGTNTGELFF. In nucleotides, the CDR3 is TGTGCCTGGTACAGGGGAACGAACACCGGGGAGCTGTTTTTT.

The J gene is TRBJ1-4, the V gene TRBV5-1, with D perhaps matching TRBD1 (5 bases). V was cut by 5 bases and J by 3 bases, with 11 bases left in between. CDR3 size: 14 residues. Germline assignment: CDR1 SGHRS and CDR2 YFSETQ. CDR3 sequence: CASSFRVPNEKLFF. The CDR3 DNA reads TGCGCCAGCAGTTTCAGGGTTCCTAATGAAAAACTGTTTTTT.

The chain has TRBV30 and TRBJ1-5, with D possibly matching TRBD1 (6 bases). The V end lost 0 bases, the J end lost 6 bases, and 6 bases lay between the germline ends. Germline loops: CDR1 GTSNPN, CDR2 SVGIG (reference sequence). This CDR3 spans 12 amino acids. In DNA, the CDR3 is TGTGCCTGGAGTGTAGGGGGTCAGCCCCAGCATTTT. Its translation is CAWSVGGQPQHF.

This clone appeared once. The V and J genes are TRBV7-8 and TRBJ2-4, with D perhaps matching TRBD1 (5 bases). Germline V lookup: CDR1 SGHVS, CDR2 FQNEAQ. Trimming took off 6 bases at V and 0 bases at J, with 12 bases between the two ends. The CDR3 is 15 amino acids. The CDR3 reads CASSSIQGAKNIQYF. In DNA, the CDR3 is TGTGCCAGCAGTTCCATTCAGGGAGCCAAAAACATTCAGTACTTC.

The rearrangement uses TRBV20-1 and TRBJ2-5; 9 positions match TRBD1. The germline CDR1 and CDR2 sequences are DFQATT and SNEGSKA (reference sequence). The CDR3 length is 15 residues. V lost 3 bases, J lost 3 bases, and 8 bases stayed unmatched. The CDR3 nucleotides are TGCAGTGCTAGTTCCCGGGACAGGGTTAAAGAGACCCAGTACTTC. Encoded protein: CSASSRDRVKETQYF.

This sequence joins TRBV9 and TRBJ2-7; TRBD1 or TRBD2 may be the D gene (5 bases each). Germline CDR1 SGDLS, CDR2 YYNGEE. V lost 3 bases and J lost 2, with 9 bases in between. There are 13 residues in the CDR3. For the CDR3, the DNA is TGTGCCAGCAGCGGGGACGGTGCCTACGAGCAGTACTTC. Protein: CASSGDGAYEQYF.

This chain joins TRBV5-1 and TRBJ2-2; possibly TRBD1 or TRBD2 for D (6 bases each). V lost 4 bases, J lost 1 base, and 23 bases lay in between. The CDR3 sequence is 19 residues long. Germline-derived CDR1 and CDR2 are SGHRS and YFSETQ. CDR3 sequence reads: CASSRGVQGLEGNTGELFF. Written as DNA, the CDR3 is TGCGCCAGCAGCCGGGGAGTGCAGGGGTTGGAGGGGAACACCGGGGAGCTGTTTTTT.

This chain links TRBV25-1 with TRBJ2-2; 9 nucleotides line up with TRBD2. There are 15 residues in the CDR3. CDR1 is MGHDK and CDR2 is SYGVNS in the germline V gene. V shed 4 bases, J shed 6 bases, and the junction held 6 bases outside the gene matches. The CDR3 loop is CASSGIAGAAGELFF. For the CDR3, the DNA is TGTGCCAGCAGTGGAATAGCGGGAGCGGCCGGGGAGCTGTTTTTT.